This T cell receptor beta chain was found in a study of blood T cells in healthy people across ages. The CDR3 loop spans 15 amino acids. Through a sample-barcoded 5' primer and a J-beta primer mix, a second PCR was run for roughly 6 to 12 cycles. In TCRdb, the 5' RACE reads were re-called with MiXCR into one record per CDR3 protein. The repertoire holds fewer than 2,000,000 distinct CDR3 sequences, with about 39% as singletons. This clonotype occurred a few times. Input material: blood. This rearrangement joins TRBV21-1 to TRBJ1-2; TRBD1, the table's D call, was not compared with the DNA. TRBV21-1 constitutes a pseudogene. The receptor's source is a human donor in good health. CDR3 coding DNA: TGTGCCAGCAGCAAAGAACGTCCGGGGAACTATGGCTACACCTTC. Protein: CASSKERPGNYGYTF.